The rows below give T cell receptor beta chains drawn from one sample of a study of cytomegalovirus exposure and HLA in healthy donors. TCRdb's table, derived via immunoSEQ multiplex PCR, lists solely in-frame clones and lacks some. Found here are under 200,000 clones, roughly 13% of them singletons; the top ten hold about 7.8%. Sequenced sample: PBMCs. Receptors were obtained from a man aged 50 to 60 in good health and CMV-seropositive. Both conserved end residues are part of each CDR3. D genes are given only for firm matches. Rows may omit the clone size; those that give it use once, few, many or a size class.

TRBV5-1	-	-	TRBJ1-2	13	CASSAAPLGGYPF	TGCGCCAGCTCCGCGGCCCCCCTGGGTGGCTACCCCTTC
TRBV7-9	-	once	TRBJ2-4	12	CANRELRDIQYF	TGTGCCAACCGGGAGCTAAGGGACATTCAGTACTTC
TRBV11-3	TRBD2	few	TRBJ2-1	16	CASSLSPSGGHNEQFF	TGTGCCAGCAGCCTTAGTCCTAGCGGGGGCCACAATGAGCAGTTCTTC
TRBV5-8	TRBD1	-	TRBJ1-4	15	CASSLPGQVNEKLFF	TGTGCCAGCAGCCTTCCGGGACAGGTTAATGAAAAACTGTTTTTT
TRBV30	-	-	TRBJ2-2	13	CAWSRTNTGELFF	TGTGCCTGGTCGAGGACTAACACCGGGGAGCTGTTTTTT
TRBV11-3	-	few	TRBJ1-5	13	CASSLDAGQPQHF	TGTGCCAGCAGCTTAGATGCGGGTCAGCCCCAGCATTTT
TRBV5-1	-	-	TRBJ1-2	15	CASSLMRSTNYGYTF	TGCGCCAGCAGTTTGATGAGGAGTACTAACTATGGCTACACCTTC
TRBV9	-	few	TRBJ1-5	15	CASSVGAGGNQPQHF	TGTGCCAGCAGCGTAGGGGCCGGGGGGAATCAGCCCCAGCATTTT
TRBV11-3	-	-	TRBJ2-2	17	CASSPPGGRTITGELFF	TGTGCCAGCAGCCCCCCCGGGGGACGGACAATCACCGGGGAGCTGTTTTTT
TRBV7-9	TRBD2	-	TRBJ2-5	15	CASSKLAGGPKTQYF	TGTGCCAGCAGCAAACTAGCGGGGGGGCCCAAGACCCAGTACTTC
TRBV2	-	few	TRBJ1-2	16	CASRFLGDLNGGGYTF	TGTGCCAGCAGGTTTTTGGGAGATCTCAATGGAGGTGGCTACACCTTC
TRBV19	TRBD1	-	TRBJ1-5	16	CASTPTGAPSNQPQHF	TGTGCCAGTACCCCGACAGGGGCCCCTTCCAATCAGCCCCAGCATTTT
TRBV20-1	TRBD2	-	TRBJ2-3	10	CSCGGDTQYF	TGCAGTTGCGGGGGGGATACGCAGTATTTT
TRBV7-3	TRBD1	few	TRBJ2-5	16	CASSSSGTGSGETQYF	TGTGCCAGCAGCTCATCCGGGACAGGGAGCGGAGAGACCCAGTACTTC
TRBV6-1	TRBD1	few	TRBJ2-2	16	CASSALTGTGFGELFF	TGTGCCAGCAGTGCCCTAACCGGGACAGGGTTCGGGGAGCTGTTTTTT
TRBV15	-	few	TRBJ1-2	16	CATSPHSRGSNYGYTF	TGTGCCACCAGCCCACATTCCAGGGGCTCAAACTATGGCTACACCTTC
TRBV11-3	-	-	TRBJ2-6	17	CASSLKQGPYQANVLTF	TGTGCCAGCAGCTTAAAACAGGGCCCATATCAGGCCAACGTCCTGACTTTC
TRBV19	-	-	TRBJ2-7	15	CASSMTGGFSYEQYF	TGTGCCAGTAGTATGACTGGAGGGTTTTCCTACGAGCAGTACTTC
TRBV5-6	-	-	TRBJ2-5	16	CASSPGAPTGGETQYF	TGTGCCAGCAGCCCAGGGGCCCCGACAGGAGGAGAGACCCAGTACTTC
TRBV9	-	few	TRBJ2-3	15	CASSLSGQATDTQYF	TGTGCCAGCAGTTTATCTGGGCAAGCCACAGATACGCAGTATTTT
TRBV5-8	-	-	TRBJ2-5	15	CASSFVGTRIETQYF	TGTGCCAGCAGCTTTGTAGGGACAAGAATAGAGACCCAGTACTTC
TRBV28	-	-	TRBJ2-1	13	CASSYGAGDEQFF	TGTGCCAGCAGTTACGGGGCAGGGGATGAGCAGTTCTTC
TRBV30	TRBD1	few	TRBJ2-2	18	CAWSEPGQGSGRTGELFF	TGTGCCTGGAGTGAACCGGGACAGGGATCGGGCCGGACCGGGGAGCTGTTTTTT
TRBV7-9	TRBD1	-	TRBJ1-3	14	CASSLEGQGNTIYF	TGTGCCAGCAGCTTAGAGGGACAGGGAAACACCATATATTTT
TRBV4-3	TRBD2	-	TRBJ2-5	15	CASSHSGGSGETQYF	TGCGCCAGCAGCCATAGCGGGGGGAGTGGAGAGACCCAGTACTTC
TRBV11-3	TRBD1	-	TRBJ1-4	16	CASSRGLGELSEKLFF	TGTGCCAGCTCAAGGGGGCTCGGTGAATTAAGTGAAAAACTGTTTTTT
TRBV6-5	TRBD2	few	TRBJ2-5	14	CASRDSGVRETQYF	TGTGCCAGCAGGGATAGCGGGGTGAGGGAGACCCAGTACTTC
TRBV5-1	TRBD1	-	TRBJ2-4	16	CASSLEGQGRRNIQYF	TGCGCCAGCAGCTTGGAAGGACAGGGGAGGAGGAACATTCAGTACTTC
TRBV11-2	-	-	TRBJ2-3	13	CASSLTRADTQYF	TGTGCCAGCAGCTTGACGCGGGCAGATACGCAGTATTTT
TRBV7-2	-	-	TRBJ1-3	16	CASSSRGAPGGNTIYF	TGTGCCAGCAGCTCCAGGGGAGCTCCAGGAGGAAACACCATATATTTT
TRBV6-6	TRBD1	few	TRBJ1-2	15	CASSYGGQGASGYTF	TGTGCCAGCAGTTACGGGGGACAGGGGGCGAGTGGCTACACCTTC
TRBV18	-	-	TRBJ1-4	14	CASSPGATNEKLFF	TGTGCCAGCTCACCAGGAGCAACTAATGAAAAACTGTTTTTT
TRBV30	-	-	TRBJ1-6	15	CAWSTTARGNSPLHF	TGTGCCTGGAGTACGACCGCTCGCGGCAATTCACCCCTCCACTTT
TRBV12-5	TRBD1	few	TRBJ1-3	15	CASGLTQGNGNTIYF	TGTGCTAGTGGTTTGACACAGGGGAATGGAAACACCATATATTTT
TRBV4-2	-	few	TRBJ2-1	14	CASSQPRGNNEQFF	TGTGCCAGCAGCCAGCCACGGGGTAACAATGAGCAGTTCTTC
TRBV11-3	-	few	TRBJ1-6	14	CASSFAGKDAALHF	TGTGCCAGCAGCTTCGCCGGGAAAGATGCAGCCCTCCACTTT